This T cell receptor (beta chain) appears in the sequencing data of a study of T cells in Graves' hyperthyroidism and ophthalmopathy. Study details: Peripheral blood samples were taken at initial diagnosis, prior to any treatment. General study results and limits: In simple terms, a model built on 13 V-J features told ophthalmopathy apart from stable hyperthyroidism. The model made its ophthalmopathy prediction, and onset followed a median around 6.9 months later.

Ophthalmopathy cases scored 3 or more on the Clinical Activity Score and 4 or more on NOSPECS grade, with duration below 3 months. Concerning this clonotype itself: Its specificity is unknown.

CDR3 length: 13 amino acids. Trimming pared 8 bases from V and 6 bases from J, leaving 16 bases between. Looked up from germline, CDR1 is MNHNS and CDR2 is SASEGT. Regions amplified from RNA transcripts were the TCR beta CDR3 regions. First-round RT-PCR targeting the TCR CDR3 was performed with the HTBI primer set. A single record per CDR3 protein comes from TCRdb applying MiXCR to the multiplex PCR reads. Counted here are approximately 490,000 distinct CDR3 sequences, less than 25% occurring once; the ten biggest clones make up about 49%. This TCR was recovered from a woman in her seventies with Graves' ophthalmopathy. This chain links TRBV6-1 with TRBJ1-2; D unresolved. Sequencing input: blood. CDR3 protein: CASVPFGVDGYTF. Written as DNA, the CDR3 is TGTGCCAGCGTCCCTTTTGGGGTCGATGGCTACACCTTC.